This T cell receptor (beta chain) was profiled in a study of shared clonotypes between healthy human individuals. Across the whole study: Every donor yielded three CD4 naive, three CD4 memory, two CD8 naive and one CD8 memory plate.

With respect to this clone: Its antigen is unidentified.

CDR1 is SGDLS, CDR2 YYNGEE, per germline. V lost 3 bases and J lost 0; bases outside the gene matches: 4. This CDR3 region has 16 residues. Study-wide findings and caveats: Sampling involved blood alone; tissue repertoires likely differ.

Sequenced by immunoSEQ multiplex PCR; TCRdb stores in-frame clones only, minus some. Of approximately 2.5 million clones listed, roughly 92% are singletons. The sequence was collected from a man aged 18-30 years in good health. Sequenced sample: naive CD4+ T cells sorted from blood. Subset: CD45RA+ positively selected. The rearrangement uses TRBV9 and TRBJ2-5; 11 bases align to TRBD2. CDR3 protein: CASSATSGEYQETQYF. For the CDR3, the DNA is TGTGCCAGCAGCGCGACTAGCGGGGAATACCAAGAGACCCAGTACTTC.